A single sample is the source of the 30 T cell receptor beta chains below, sequenced in a study of CD8 T cells in ankylosing spondylitis. One entry per CDR3 protein results from TCRdb running MiXCR on the 5' RACE reads. The sample lists about 400,000 distinct CDR3 sequences; 20% were seen once. The sample was blood, either unsorted or a sorted T cell fraction (not recorded which). The receptors come from a male donor with ankylosing spondylitis or in good health (not recorded which).

This clonotype appeared many times. The chain uses TRBV12-3 or TRBV12-4 and TRBJ2-1; D assignment may be TRBD1 or TRBD2 (5 bases each). The CDR3 length is 16 residues. Trimming stripped 5 bases from V and 5 bases from J, with 19 bases between. The CDR3 DNA reads as TGTGCCAGCAGTCGGACGGGACCGAGCCTCAACAATGAGCAGTTCTTC. It encodes CASSRTGPSLNNEQFF.

The rearrangement uses TRBV3-1 and TRBJ2-1, with TRBD2 as a possible D gene (5 bases). The germline gives CDR1 LGHDT, CDR2 YNNKEL (reference sequence). The CDR3 totals 18 residues. V lost 1 base and J lost 0, with 16 bases in between. The CDR3 DNA follows: TGTGCCAGCAGCCAAGTGTACGGGCGGGCGAGCTCCTACAATGAGCAGTTCTTC. This sequence encodes CASSQVYGRASSYNEQFF.

This clonotype was recorded a few times. The rearrangement uses TRBV12-3 or TRBV12-4 and TRBJ1-2; D is perhaps TRBD1 (5 bases). This CDR3 has 13 amino acids. The V end was cut by 5 bases, the J end by 8 bases, with 15 bases between. This CDR3 reads CASSQPDRYGYTF. CDR3 bases: TGTGCCAGCAGTCAACCCGACAGATACGGCTACACCTTC.

The rearrangement joins TRBV10-3 to TRBJ1-2; the D is unclear. The CDR3 has 11 residues. Germline values: CDR1 ENHRY, CDR2 SYGVKD. V was cut by 6 bases and J by 8 bases, with 10 bases left in between. The CDR3 DNA reads as TGTGCCATCAGGATAGAGAGGGGCTACACCTTC. This codes for CAIRIERGYTF.

V usage is TRBV6-1 and J usage is TRBJ2-5, with 13 bases that match TRBD2. This CDR3 contains 16 residues. Germline V gene data show CDR1 as MNHNS and CDR2 as SASEGT. The V segment lost 5 bases and the J segment 4 bases; nucleotides outside the gene matches: 7. The CDR3 DNA is TGTGCCAGCAGTCAGACTAGCGGGGGGTTTCGAGAGACCCAGTACTTC. It specifies CASSQTSGGFRETQYF.

This clonotype was counted only a few times. The chain recombines TRBV11-1 with TRBJ1-2, with D unresolved. V lost 4 bases, J lost 1 base, and 7 bases lay in between. CDR1 and CDR2 from the germline V gene are SGHAT and FQDESV (reference sequence). CDR3 length: 13 amino acids. The CDR3 sequence: CASSSRNNYGYTF. The CDR3 DNA sequence: TGTGCCAGCAGCTCGCGGAATAACTATGGCTACACCTTC.

V is TRBV6-1 and J is TRBJ2-4; 8 bases are a match to TRBD1. The CDR3 sequence is 19 residues long. Germline loops: CDR1 MNHNS, CDR2 SASEGT. The J segment lost 0 bases and the V segment lost 8 bases, leaving 18 bases of the junction unmatched. CDR3 nucleotide sequence: TGTGCCAGCCTGCTCCGGACAGGGCAATGGGGGCCAGCCAAAAACATTCAGTACTTC. Translation gives CASLLRTGQWGPAKNIQYF.

This clonotype was found many times. This rearrangement joins TRBV12-3 or TRBV12-4 to TRBJ2-3; TRBD1 might be the D (7 bases). Trimming shortened V by 8 bases and J by 3 bases, and 9 bases separated the two germline ends. The CDR3 covers 12 residues. This CDR3 is CASQGGTDTQYF. CDR3 nucleotides: TGTGCCAGCCAGGGGGGTACAGATACGCAGTATTTT.

This chain links TRBV29-1 with TRBJ2-7; 7 bases are a match to TRBD1. The CDR3 sequence is 14 residues long. J lost 1 base, V lost 5 bases, and 8 bases had no gene match. The germline V gene encodes CDR1 SQVTM and CDR2 ANQGSEA. The CDR3, as DNA: TGCAGCGTTCAAGGGGGCAGGGTATCCTACGAGCAGTACTTC. It translates to CSVQGGRVSYEQYF.

This clonotype was detected only a few times. The V gene is TRBV15, the J gene TRBJ1-5, with D perhaps TRBD1 (5 bases). The V end lost 9 bases, the J end lost 0 bases, and 12 bases lay between the germline ends. Germline-derived CDR1 and CDR2 are LNHNV and YYDKDF (reference sequence). This CDR3 spans 14 amino acids. The CDR3 reads CATQGHYSNQPQHF. CDR3 sequence (DNA): TGTGCCACTCAGGGCCATTATAGCAATCAGCCCCAGCATTTT.

This clonotype has a count of ten or more. The chain couples TRBV4-2 to TRBJ2-2, with D possibly matching TRBD2 (6 bases). There are 17 residues in the CDR3. Trimming stripped 1 base from V and 2 bases from J, with 14 bases between. Per the germline V gene, CDR1 is LGHNA and CDR2 is YNFKEQ. CDR3 in amino acids: CASSQGPMGGNTGELFF. In DNA form, the CDR3 reads TGTGCCAGCAGCCAAGGACCGATGGGGGGAAACACCGGGGAGCTGTTTTTT.

The rearrangement uses TRBV9 and TRBJ2-3; 12 nucleotides match TRBD2. Trimming cost V 5 bases and J 9 bases; bases outside gene matches: 13. CDR1 and CDR2 (germline): SGDLS, YYNGEE. The CDR3 has 16 amino acids. The CDR3 DNA is TGTGCCAGCAGTGAGAATCCTAGCGGGGGGGCTCGGACGCAGTATTTT. Translated: CASSENPSGGARTQYF.

The chain joins TRBV7-3 to TRBJ2-1, with D possibly TRBD2 on 6 matching bases. This CDR3 contains 15 residues. Trimming pared 5 bases from V and 7 bases from J, leaving 18 bases between. Germline V gene data show CDR1 as SGHTA and CDR2 as FQGTGA. CDR3 amino acids: CASSPAGGARNEQFF. The CDR3, as DNA: TGTGCCAGCAGCCCGGCCGGCGGGGCGAGGAATGAGCAGTTCTTC.

V is TRBV5-5 and J is TRBJ2-5; possibly TRBD2 for D (5 bases). The CDR3 sequence is 16 residues long. The V gene lost 3 bases and the J gene lost 2 bases, with 17 bases spanning the gap. Germline V gene lookup returns CDR1 SGHKS and CDR2 YYEKEE (reference sequence). The CDR3 protein is CASSSYGVPGQETQYF. CDR3 bases: TGTGCCAGCAGCTCCTATGGGGTACCGGGGCAAGAGACCCAGTACTTC.

The rearrangement uses TRBV12-3 or TRBV12-4 and TRBJ2-1, with D tentatively TRBD1 or TRBD2 (6 bases each). V was clipped by 6 bases and J by 9 bases, with 15 bases between them. The CDR3 is 13 amino acids. In DNA, the CDR3 is TGTGCCAGCAGCCCCTTGGGGGGCGTTGAGCAGTTCTTC. Its protein product is CASSPLGGVEQFF.

The chain carries TRBV25-1 and TRBJ2-2; no firm D call. Germline V lookup: CDR1 MGHDK, CDR2 SYGVNS. The V gene lost 2 bases and the J gene lost 0 bases, with 4 bases spanning the gap. The CDR3 length is 14 residues. This CDR3 is CASSEDANTGELFF. DNA of the CDR3: TGTGCCAGCAGTGAAGATGCGAACACCGGGGAGCTGTTTTTT.

This clonotype appeared a few times. V is TRBV6-1 and J is TRBJ2-1; TRBD1 aligns across 8 bases. Germline V gene lookup returns CDR1 MNHNS and CDR2 SASEGT. The length of the CDR3 is 14 residues. With V trimmed by 4 bases and J by 14 bases, 13 bases remained unmatched. The CDR3: CASSVTGQGKAEFF. Written as DNA, the CDR3 is TGTGCCAGCAGTGTAACCGGACAGGGAAAGGCGGAGTTCTTC.

The gene calls are TRBV13 and TRBJ2-2; 8 positions agree with TRBD1. Germline V CDR1 and CDR2: PRHDT, FYEKMQ (reference sequence). J gave up 0 bases and V 5 bases, and 11 bases lay outside the gene matches. CDR3 length equals 18 residues. CDR3 residues: CASSINRGSLSNTGELFF. CDR3 in DNA: TGTGCCAGCAGCATAAACAGGGGGAGCTTATCGAACACCGGGGAGCTGTTTTTT.

V is TRBV29-1 and J is TRBJ2-7; TRBD1 might be the D (7 bases). The V gene lost 2 bases and the J gene lost 2 bases, with 13 bases spanning the gap. This CDR3 has 14 amino acids. CDR1 is SQVTM and CDR2 is ANQGSEA in the germline V gene. CDR3 sequence: CSVEWGDSAYEQYF. Here the CDR3 DNA reads TGCAGCGTTGAATGGGGGGACAGCGCCTACGAGCAGTACTTC.

J is TRBJ2-5 and V is TRBV11-2; TRBD1 is a possible D gene (5 bases). Germline V lookup: CDR1 SGHAT, CDR2 FQNNGV. Trimming cost V 2 bases and J 5 bases, with 12 bases left between them. The CDR3 totals 14 residues. The CDR3 DNA sequence: TGTGCCAGCAGCTTAAAAGGGGTAGGGGAGACCCAGTACTTC. Protein sequence: CASSLKGVGETQYF.

The J gene is TRBJ2-7, the V gene TRBV3-1; D not resolved. From germline, CDR1 is LGHDT and CDR2 YNNKEL (reference sequence). The CDR3 length is 14 residues. Between the trimmed V and J ends, which lost 5 bases and 2 bases, there was a span of 13 bases. The CDR3 sequence is CASSSSLTTYEQYF. The CDR3 nucleotides read TGTGCCAGCAGCTCCTCACTTACCACCTACGAGCAGTACTTC.

The J gene is TRBJ2-7, the V gene TRBV12-3 or TRBV12-4, with unresolved D. V was trimmed by 0 bases and J by 0 bases, leaving 6 bases between them. The CDR3 extends over 14 amino acids. CDR3 nucleotides: TGTGCCAGCAGTTTAGCTTTACACTCCTACGAGCAGTACTTC. It yields the protein CASSLALHSYEQYF.

The V gene is TRBV12-3 or TRBV12-4, the J gene TRBJ2-7, with D possibly being TRBD1 (8 bases). The V end lost 5 bases, the J end lost 6 bases, and 17 bases lay between the germline ends. The CDR3 totals 14 residues. CDR3 amino acids: CASSPTGGVGEQYF. The CDR3 region has the DNA TGTGCCAGCAGTCCTACAGGGGGGGTCGGCGAGCAGTACTTC.

This clonotype was seen more than once but under ten times. The V and J genes are TRBV20-1 and TRBJ2-1, with 8 bases lining up with TRBD2. The CDR3 has 14 amino acids. The germline CDR1 and CDR2 sequences are DFQATT and SNEGSKA (reference sequence). The V gene end was trimmed by 4 bases and the J gene end by 3 bases; junction bases not matched to a gene: 5. The DNA of the CDR3 is TGCAGTGCTATTATAGCGGGAAACTACAATGAGCAGTTCTTC. Protein: CSAIIAGNYNEQFF.

This clonotype was counted a few times. The V gene is TRBV18, the J gene TRBJ2-2, with D unclear. V dropped 2 bases and J dropped 5 bases, with 15 bases sitting between them. CDR1 is KGHSH, CDR2 LQKENI, per germline. The CDR3 has 16 amino acids. The CDR3: CASSPSWGSQTGELFF. CDR3 DNA sequence: TGTGCCAGCTCACCATCGTGGGGATCACAGACCGGGGAGCTGTTTTTT.

This clonotype was counted only a few times. The chain uses TRBV28 and TRBJ2-3; TRBD2 agrees at 7 bases. CDR1 MDHEN and CDR2 SYDVKM come from the germline V gene. Trimming at V came to 5 bases and at J to 4 bases, leaving 9 bases not matched to a gene. The CDR3 consists of 15 residues. The CDR3 protein is CASSDFGGSADTQYF. CDR3 bases: TGTGCCAGCAGTGACTTCGGGGGGAGTGCAGATACGCAGTATTTT.

V gene TRBV12-3 or TRBV12-4 combines with J gene TRBJ2-1, with D uncertain. V was clipped by 3 bases and J by 2 bases, with 11 bases between them. The CDR3 is 15 amino acids. DNA of the CDR3: TGTGCCAGCAGTTTCCCACAGCCCCCCTACAATGAGCAGTTCTTC. It specifies CASSFPQPPYNEQFF.

The chain joins TRBV20-1 to TRBJ2-7, with no clear D. CDR1 DFQATT and CDR2 SNEGSKA come from the germline V gene (reference sequence). This CDR3 contains 18 residues. Deletions cut 0 bases from V and 7 bases from J, with 28 bases between. CDR3 region: CSARDLVLSPQAGLEQYF. For the CDR3, the DNA is TGCAGTGCTAGAGATCTGGTTCTATCCCCCCAGGCTGGCCTAGAGCAGTACTTC.

This clonotype appeared a few times. This rearrangement joins TRBV18 to TRBJ1-2, with D unclear. The CDR3 has 15 residues. Germline-derived CDR1 and CDR2 are KGHSH and LQKENI. The V gene lost 8 bases and the J gene lost 3 bases, with 19 bases spanning the gap. CDR3 region: CASETTAEGHYGYTF. The DNA for the CDR3 is TGTGCCAGCGAAACTACAGCGGAAGGTCACTATGGCTACACCTTC.

This clonotype appeared a few times. The chain has TRBV10-3 and TRBJ2-1, with 10 positions matching TRBD2. The CDR3 is 14 residues long. CDR1 ENHRY and CDR2 SYGVKD come from the germline V gene. V lost 3 bases to trimming and J lost 8 bases; unmatched junction nucleotides: 4. The CDR3 here is CAISELAGGDEQFF. CDR3 in DNA: TGTGCCATCAGTGAATTAGCGGGGGGCGATGAGCAGTTCTTC.